The present T cell receptor (beta chain) was sequenced within a study of blood T cell repertoires in COVID-19. Turning to the study itself: Acute and convalescent COVID-19 samples came from the United States, Italy and Spain. Nucleic acid was either cDNA or gDNA, and it came from T cells, B-cell-depleted T cells, or PBMCs.

The count of this clone is one. Study processing details: Nucleated cell counts were estimated from reference gene primer amplification. Using immunoSEQ multiplex PCR, the repertoire was profiled, and TCRdb retains in-frame clones only, with some absent. That table is the source of V, J and clone size, and D and trimming were worked out from the DNA. The table has approximately 63,000 clones, 91% seen once. CDR3 length: 17 residues. This sequence originates from a human donor in a cohort sampled during active COVID-19. The chain has TRBV21-1 and TRBJ2-7; the DNA was not compared with TRBD2, the D call given in the table. TRBV21-1 is a known pseudogene. What was sequenced was peripheral blood. The CDR3 nucleotides read TGTGCCAGCAGCAAAAGGAAGGGGCTAGCGGGGGTGGAAGAGCAGTACTTC. It encodes CASSKRKGLAGVEEQYF.